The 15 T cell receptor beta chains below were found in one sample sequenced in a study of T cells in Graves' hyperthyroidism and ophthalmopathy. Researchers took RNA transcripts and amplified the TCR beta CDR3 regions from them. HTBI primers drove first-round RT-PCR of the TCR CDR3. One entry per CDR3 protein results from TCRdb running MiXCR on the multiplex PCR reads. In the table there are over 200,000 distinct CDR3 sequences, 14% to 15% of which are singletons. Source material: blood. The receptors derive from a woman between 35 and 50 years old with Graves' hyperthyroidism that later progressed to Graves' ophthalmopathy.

The DNA of the CDR3 is TGTGCCAGCAGTTTAGAGGCGGGAGGGCCCCTACAGTGTGAGCAGTTCTTC. This codes for CASSLEAGGPLQCEQFF. J is TRBJ2-1 and V is TRBV12-3 or TRBV12-4; TRBD2 aligns across 9 bases. This CDR3 is built from 17 residues. Trimming cost V 1 base and J 9 bases; bases outside gene matches: 13.

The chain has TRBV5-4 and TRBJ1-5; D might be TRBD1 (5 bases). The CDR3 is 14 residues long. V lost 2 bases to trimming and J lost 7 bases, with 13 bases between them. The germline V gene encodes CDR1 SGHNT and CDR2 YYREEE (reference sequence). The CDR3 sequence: CASSFQGGEQPQHF. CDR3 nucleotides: TGTGCCAGCAGCTTCCAGGGAGGAGAACAGCCCCAGCATTTT.

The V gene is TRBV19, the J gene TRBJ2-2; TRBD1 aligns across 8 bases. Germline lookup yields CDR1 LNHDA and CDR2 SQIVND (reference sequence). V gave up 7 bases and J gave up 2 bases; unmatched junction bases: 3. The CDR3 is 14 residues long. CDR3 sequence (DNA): TGTGCCAGTAAGGACAGGGAAAACACCGGGGAGCTGTTTTTT. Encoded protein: CASKDRENTGELFF. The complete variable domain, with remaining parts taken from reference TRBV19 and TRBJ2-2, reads DGGITQSPKYLFRKEGQNVTLSCEQNLNHDAMYWYRQDPGQGLRLIYYSQIVNDFQKGDIAEGYSVSREKKESFPLTVTSAQKNPTAFYLCASKDRENTGELFFGEGSRLTVL.

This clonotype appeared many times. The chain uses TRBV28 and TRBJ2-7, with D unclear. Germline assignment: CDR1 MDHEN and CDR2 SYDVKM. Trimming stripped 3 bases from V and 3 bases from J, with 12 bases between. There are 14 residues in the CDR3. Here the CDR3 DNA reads TGTGCCAGCAGTTTCCCAGCCCGGAACTACGAGCAGTACTTC. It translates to CASSFPARNYEQYF.

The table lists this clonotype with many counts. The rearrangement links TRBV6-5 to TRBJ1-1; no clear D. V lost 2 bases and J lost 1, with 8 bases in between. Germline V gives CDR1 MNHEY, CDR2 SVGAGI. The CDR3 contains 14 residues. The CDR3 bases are TGTGCCAGCAGTTACGGGTCAGGGAACACTGAAGCTTTCTTT. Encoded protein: CASSYGSGNTEAFF.

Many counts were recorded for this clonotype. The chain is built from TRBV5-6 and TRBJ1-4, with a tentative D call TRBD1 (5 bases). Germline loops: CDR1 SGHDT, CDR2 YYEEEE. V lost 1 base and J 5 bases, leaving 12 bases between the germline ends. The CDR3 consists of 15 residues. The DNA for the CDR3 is TGTGCCAGCAGCTTGATGACAGCGGGCAATGAAAAACTGTTTTTT. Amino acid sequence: CASSLMTAGNEKLFF.

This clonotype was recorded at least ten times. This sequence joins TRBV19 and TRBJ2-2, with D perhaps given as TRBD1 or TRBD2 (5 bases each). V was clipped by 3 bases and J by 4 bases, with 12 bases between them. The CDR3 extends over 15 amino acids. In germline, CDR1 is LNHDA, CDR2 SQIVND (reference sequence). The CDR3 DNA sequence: TGTGCCAGTAGTATGAGAGGGGCTGGCACCGGGGAGCTGTTTTTT. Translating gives CASSMRGAGTGELFF.

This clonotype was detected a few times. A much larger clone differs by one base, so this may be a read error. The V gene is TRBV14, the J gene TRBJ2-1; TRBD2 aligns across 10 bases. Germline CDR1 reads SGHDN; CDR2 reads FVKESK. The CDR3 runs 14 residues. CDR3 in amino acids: CASCQASGSNEQFF. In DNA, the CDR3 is TGTGCCAGCTGCCAAGCTAGCGGGAGTAATGAGCAGTTCTTC.

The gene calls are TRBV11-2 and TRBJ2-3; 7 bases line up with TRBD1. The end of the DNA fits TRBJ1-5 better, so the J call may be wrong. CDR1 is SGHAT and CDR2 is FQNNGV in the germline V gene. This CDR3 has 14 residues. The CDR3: CASRPVGGPDTQHF. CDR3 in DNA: TGTGCCAGCAGGCCAGTAGGGGGCCCAGATACGCAGCATTTT.

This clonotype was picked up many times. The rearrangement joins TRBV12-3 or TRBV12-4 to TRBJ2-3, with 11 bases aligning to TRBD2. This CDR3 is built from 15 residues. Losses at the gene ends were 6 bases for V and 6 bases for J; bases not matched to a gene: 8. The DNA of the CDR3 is TGTGCCAGCAGCCTTACTAGCGGGAGATCGGATACGCAGTATTTT. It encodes CASSLTSGRSDTQYF.

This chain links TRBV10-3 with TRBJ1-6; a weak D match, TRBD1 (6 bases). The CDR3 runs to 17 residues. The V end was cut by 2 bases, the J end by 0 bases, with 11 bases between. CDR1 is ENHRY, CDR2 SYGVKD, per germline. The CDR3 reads CAISEDRQSSYNSPLHF. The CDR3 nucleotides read TGTGCCATCAGTGAGGACAGGCAGAGCTCCTATAATTCACCCCTCCACTTT.

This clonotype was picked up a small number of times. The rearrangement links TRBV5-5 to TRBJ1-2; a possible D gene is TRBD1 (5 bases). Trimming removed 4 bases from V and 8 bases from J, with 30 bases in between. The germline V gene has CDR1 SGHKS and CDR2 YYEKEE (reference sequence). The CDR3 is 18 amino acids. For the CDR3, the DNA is TGTGCCAGCAGCCGATATGGGGGACGCGGTTTCGTAGGTGGAGGCTACACCTTC. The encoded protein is CASSRYGGRGFVGGGYTF.

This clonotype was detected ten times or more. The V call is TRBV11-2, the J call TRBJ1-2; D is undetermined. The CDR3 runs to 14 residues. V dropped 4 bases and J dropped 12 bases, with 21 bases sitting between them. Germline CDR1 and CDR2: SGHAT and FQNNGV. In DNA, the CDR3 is TGTGCCAGCAGCTCGTCGACCAATAAATTCGTAGACACCTTC. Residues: CASSSSTNKFVDTF.

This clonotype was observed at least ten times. The CDR3 region has the DNA TGTGCCAGTAGTCCGAAACCGCCGGGACAGGGAATCTCCTACAATGAGCAGTTCTTC. Translation gives CASSPKPPGQGISYNEQFF. V gene TRBV19 combines with J gene TRBJ2-1; 9 bases fit TRBD1. Germline lookup yields CDR1 LNHDA and CDR2 SQIVND (reference sequence). J gave up 0 bases and V 5 bases, and 14 bases lay outside the gene matches. The CDR3 length is 19 residues.

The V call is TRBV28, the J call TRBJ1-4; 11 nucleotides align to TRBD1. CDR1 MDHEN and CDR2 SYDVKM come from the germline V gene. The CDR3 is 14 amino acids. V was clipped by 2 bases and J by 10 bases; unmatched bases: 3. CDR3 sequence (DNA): TGTGCCAGCAGTTTAAGTGGGACAGGGGGAAAACTGTTTTTT. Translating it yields CASSLSGTGGKLFF. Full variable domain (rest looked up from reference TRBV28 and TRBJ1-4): DVKVTQSSRYLVKRTGEKVFLECVQDMDHENMFWYRQDPGLGLRLIYFSYDVKMKEKGDIPEGYSVSREKKERFSLILESASTNQTSMYLCASSLSGTGGKLFFGSGTQLSVL.